This TCR beta chain was documented in a study of T cells in Graves' hyperthyroidism and ophthalmopathy. Amplification of TCR beta CDR3 regions used RNA as the template. TCR CDR3 underwent first-round RT-PCR with the HTBI primer set. Using its own MiXCR run on the multiplex PCR reads, TCRdb lists one record per CDR3 protein. The sample comprises 480,000 or so distinct CDR3 sequences, 40% to 55% of which are singletons, and approximately 44% rests with the top ten. Germline loops: CDR1 SGHAT, CDR2 FQNNGV. The CDR3 covers 15 residues. V was clipped by 5 bases and J by 5 bases, with 18 bases between them.

This sequence originates from an adult woman with Graves' disease, either hyperthyroidism or ophthalmopathy (not recorded which). Sequencing was performed on peripheral blood or thyroid tissue (not recorded which). This chain joins TRBV11-2 and TRBJ1-1; D is ambiguous. CDR3 in amino acids: CASSLLLTDWTEAFF. CDR3 sequence (DNA): TGTGCCAGCAGCCTTCTATTGACCGACTGGACTGAAGCTTTCTTT.